The clone carrying this T cell receptor (beta chain) appeared many times. Time point here: before trial treatment. CDR3 length equals 14 residues. Trimming pared 4 bases from V and 1 base from J, leaving 10 bases between. The germline CDR1 and CDR2 sequences are SGHTA and FQGNSA. The entry originates in a study of low-dose radiotherapy and immunotherapy resistance in tumors. Study details: Cohort 2 patients were irradiated with 1 Gy every two weeks, reaching 13 Gy over 26 weeks. Intravenous cyclophosphamide 200 mg/m2 was given every two weeks, one day before radiation and immunotherapy.

Covering alpha and beta chains, TRAV- and TRBV-specific primers were used for the first-strand cDNA. The authors ran 20 PCR cycles to amplify TCRs with a constant-region primer and V-primer adapter. TCRdb reanalysed the reads using MiXCR and keeps one entry per CDR3 protein. The sample has 59,000 or so distinct CDR3 sequences, more than 25% seen once. V is TRBV7-2 and J is TRBJ2-5; D is perhaps TRBD1 or TRBD2 (5 bases each). Sequencing used PBMCs, obtained before treatment. The sequence came from a male donor with rectosigmoid adenocarcinoma. CDR3: CASSSSGTQETQYF. CDR3 sequence (DNA): TGTGCCAGCAGCTCGTCGGGGACCCAAGAGACCCAGTACTTC.